This T cell receptor (beta chain) was captured by sequencing in a study of blood T cell repertoires in COVID-19. The overall study: COVID-19 samples from acute and convalescent phases originated in the United States, Italy and Spain. Sources were T cells, B-cell-depleted T cells, or PBMCs; the material itself was cDNA or gDNA.

Original analysis: Amplification from reference gene primers served as the basis for estimated nucleated cell counts. Produced via immunoSEQ multiplex PCR; TCRdb's table is partial and in-frame only. That table supplies the V and J calls and clone size; D and trimming were determined from the DNA. This table holds around 20,000 clones, roughly 86% found once. The CDR3 consists of 16 residues. Germline V CDR1 and CDR2: MNHEY, SMNVEV (reference sequence). Trimming removed 5 bases from V and 5 bases from J; junction bases left unmatched: 8. This clonotype originated in a man between 65 and 85 years old with acute or convalescent COVID-19. The sequencing input was peripheral blood. The rearrangement joins TRBV27 to TRBJ2-1, with TRBD2 matching over 11 bases. Here the CDR3 DNA reads TGTGCCAGCAGTCCCGCGGGACTAGCGGATCACAATGAGCAGTTCTTC. Translating it yields CASSPAGLADHNEQFF.